This section outlines one TCR beta chain sequence together with its context. No antigen is known for it. No quality values exist for individual bases; no much larger clone is one base distant. Preparation of the library involved 5' RACE. Sequencing relied on a NextSeq 500. The TCR library protocol attached unique molecular identifiers to individual cDNA molecules to correct for sequencing error and PCR bias. Sequencing covered both TCR alpha and beta chains, and within each sample the abundances of alpha and beta sequences were tightly co-correlated. The authors' analysis ran thus. Decombinator V4 was used to annotate the V gene, J gene and CDR3 of the TCR sequences. Expanded TCRs were defined as changing significantly between any two time points under a Poisson model with p below 0.0001. TCR abundances were normalised to the total number of TCRs sequenced per sample and expressed as counts per million. TRAV1-2 paired with TRAJ12, TRAJ20 or TRAJ33 defined MAIT TCRs, while TRAV10 paired with TRAJ18 defined iNKT TCRs. VDJdb, accessed on 1 November 2021, was searched for TCRs annotated for CMV, EBV and SARS-CoV-2, and TCRs annotated for more than one antigen were excluded. The raw public reads went through TCRdb reprocessing: fastp at Q25, MiXCR clone calling, in-frame beta chains kept. Each entry merges the rows of one CDR3 protein and shows their most common DNA and genes. The V and J calls and clone size come from TCRdb's table, not from the authors' own analysis. The sample table holds 90,000 to 120,000 distinct CDR3 sequences, of which about 12% were seen once. The ten top clones hold less than 3.5% of the sample.

This specimen belongs to a study of early T cells in non-severe SARS-CoV-2 infection (dated by TCRdb to 2020 to 2022). Some background on the complete study: Because TCR sequencing was done on bulk RNA from unsorted whole blood, the alpha and beta chains could not be paired.

Findings and caveats that apply to the study as a whole: VDJdb matching was skewed toward anti-spike CD8 responses, so virus-specific expansions were likely underestimated and private and CD4 specificities were missed.

Taken from cysteine to phenylalanine, the CDR3 has 16 residues. Of all the DNA, just the CDR3 is kept, 48 bases in frame from base 1. CDR1 SEHNR and CDR2 FQNEAQ are derived from the germline V gene (reference sequence). At the junction V is shortened by 5 bases and J by 3 bases, with 19 bases in between. A case-control design nested within a healthcare worker cohort in London, UK, was used, with weekly nasopharyngeal swab PCR tests and blood sampling performed. Healthcare workers were recruited between 23 and 31 March 2020, during the week of the UK lockdown, and were followed weekly for up to 16 weeks.

The rearranged chain carries TRBV7-9 and TRBJ2-5, with the D gene uncertain. Sequencing was done on a sample of whole blood. The sequence derives from an adult who was a healthcare worker with PCR-confirmed SARS-CoV-2 infection or an uninfected control (not recorded which). The DNA sequence follows: TGTGCCAGCAGCAATCGACTCGGAAGGATTAAAGAGACCCAGTACTTC. Its translation reads: CASSNRLGRIKETQYF.